This T cell receptor beta chain derives from a study of T cells after yellow fever vaccination. Regarding this clonotype: What it recognizes is unknown. The junction departs from germline at one end; a sequencing error may be responsible.

Germline lookup yields CDR1 MNHEY and CDR2 SVGEGT. The length of the CDR3 is 15 residues. A universal primer site and UMIs were added as TCR cDNA was made by 5'RACE template switching. TCRdb reanalysed the 5' RACE reads using MiXCR and keeps one entry per CDR3 protein. The sample has around 610,000 distinct CDR3 sequences, roughly 13% seen once. General study points: Reappearing after the booster were most of the clones from primary vaccination (roughly 95% CD4, 85% to 90% CD8). Though weaker, the secondary response peaked faster, on day 5 versus 15.

Here the sequenced sample was PBMCs, taken on the day of the yellow fever booster vaccination. This clonotype originated in a man aged 25 to 40 who received the YFV17D yellow fever vaccine. The V call is TRBV6-2 or TRBV6-3, the J call TRBJ2-1; TRBD2 aligns across 8 bases. The CDR3: CASKLAGGRFDELFF. CDR3 coding DNA: TGTGCCAGCAAGCTGGCTGGCGGGAGGTTCGATGAGCTGTTCTTC.